What follows are 27 T cell receptor beta chains derived from one specimen sequenced in a study of cytomegalovirus exposure and HLA in healthy donors. The PCR was carried out with 60 Vbeta primers and 13 Jbeta primers. Only in-frame clones appear in the TCRdb table, and some are missing; sequencing was by immunoSEQ multiplex PCR. The repertoire holds approximately 150,000 clones, with around 67% as singletons. Material: PBMCs. Receptors were obtained from a woman between 18 and 29 years old in good health and CMV-seropositive.

The chain carries TRBV30 and TRBJ1-5, with D possibly matching TRBD1 (6 bases). From germline, CDR1 is GTSNPN and CDR2 SVGIG (reference sequence). This CDR3 contains 14 residues. V was trimmed by 1 base and J by 6 bases, leaving 13 bases between them. The CDR3 region has the DNA TGTGCCTGGAGTGGGGGGGGCCCTCGTCAGCCCCAGCATTTT. This translates into CAWSGGGPRQPQHF. Full variable domain (outside the CDR3, taken from reference TRBV30 and TRBJ1-5): SQTIHQWPATLVQPVGSPLSLECTVEGTSNPNLYWYRQAAGRGLQLLFYSVGIGQISSEVPQNLSASRPQDRQFILSSKKLLLSDSGFYLCAWSGGGPRQPQHFGDGTRLSIL.

In this sample, this clone turned up once. This chain joins TRBV4-3 and TRBJ1-1, with D hard to call. Trimming took off 0 bases at V and 5 bases at J, with 16 bases between the two ends. The CDR3 totals 16 residues. Germline loops: CDR1 LGHNA, CDR2 YSLEER. DNA of the CDR3: TGCGCCAGCAGCCAAGAGTCAGTCCAGGCTGGGACTGAAGCTTTCTTT. Encoded protein: CASSQESVQAGTEAFF.

This clone was detected only once. The V gene is TRBV2, the J gene TRBJ2-5; no reliable D call. This CDR3 contains 13 residues. Looked up from germline, CDR1 is SNHLY and CDR2 is FYNNEI. Trimming shortened V by 4 bases and J by 1 base, and 7 bases separated the two germline ends. The CDR3 sequence is CASSGRFQETQYF. The CDR3 region has the DNA TGTGCCAGCAGTGGTAGATTCCAAGAGACCCAGTACTTC.

The table lists this clone with a count of one. The chain has TRBV28 and TRBJ2-1; 14 positions match TRBD2. V lost 0 bases and J lost 8; bases outside the gene matches: 3. Germline CDR1 reads MDHEN; CDR2 reads SYDVKM. The CDR3 covers 16 residues. CDR3 residues: CASSLWGTSGSYEQFF. The CDR3 DNA reads as TGTGCCAGCAGTTTATGGGGGACTAGCGGGAGCTATGAGCAGTTCTTC. The full variable domain, rest sourced from reference TRBV28 and TRBJ2-1, is DVKVTQSSRYLVKRTGEKVFLECVQDMDHENMFWYRQDPGLGLRLIYFSYDVKMKEKGDIPEGYSVSREKKERFSLILESASTNQTSMYLCASSLWGTSGSYEQFFGPGTRLTVL.

The gene calls are TRBV19 and TRBJ2-5; D may be TRBD2 (5 bases). The germline V and J ends were trimmed by 6 bases and 4 bases, with 12 bases remaining between them. Germline assignment: CDR1 LNHDA and CDR2 SQIVND (reference sequence). This CDR3 has 13 amino acids. The CDR3 region has the DNA TGTGCCAGTAGGGACCTAGCTCGAGAGACCCAGTACTTC. Translated, it gives CASRDLARETQYF. Combining the CDR3 with reference TRBV19 and TRBJ2-5 gives the whole variable domain DGGITQSPKYLFRKEGQNVTLSCEQNLNHDAMYWYRQDPGQGLRLIYYSQIVNDFQKGDIAEGYSVSREKKESFPLTVTSAQKNPTAFYLCASRDLARETQYFGPGTRLLVL.

This clone showed up just a few times. J is TRBJ2-3 and V is TRBV15; D gene ambiguous. V was pared by 1 base and J by 5 bases, with 7 bases between. Per the germline V gene, CDR1 is LNHNV and CDR2 is YYDKDF (reference sequence). This CDR3 has 13 residues. CDR3 nucleotide sequence: TGTGCCACCAGCAGAGCTACCGGAGATACGCAGTATTTT. It encodes CATSRATGDTQYF.

The V gene is TRBV27, the J gene TRBJ2-7, with 10 bases matching TRBD2. CDR1 is MNHEY, CDR2 SMNVEV, per germline (reference sequence). V shed 5 bases, J shed 0 bases, and the junction held 16 bases outside the gene matches. The CDR3 spans 19 residues. CDR3 protein: CASSSWEANSGRTSYEQYF. For the CDR3, the DNA is TGTGCCAGCAGTAGTTGGGAGGCCAATAGCGGGAGGACCTCCTACGAGCAGTACTTC.

The J gene is TRBJ1-2, the V gene TRBV19, with D unresolved. The germline V gene has CDR1 LNHDA and CDR2 SQIVND (reference sequence). V was clipped by 0 bases and J by 7 bases, with 24 bases between them. CDR3 length equals 18 residues. CDR3 coding DNA: TGTGCCAGTAGTATAGATCGGGCCTCCTGGAGGACCGAAATTGGCTACACCTTC. It encodes CASSIDRASWRTEIGYTF.

The chain joins TRBV5-1 to TRBJ2-5; TRBD2 matches at 9 bases. The DNA end favors TRBJ2-7, so the J call may be wrong. Germline V gives CDR1 SGHRS, CDR2 YFSETQ. This CDR3 comprises 16 residues. DNA of the CDR3: TGCGCCAGCAGGTGGCTAGCGGGACTCTCCTCCTACGAGCAGTACTTC. This translates into CASRWLAGLSSYEQYF.

The rearrangement links TRBV2 to TRBJ1-3, with a weak D call TRBD1 (6 bases). The V gene lost 2 bases and the J gene lost 3 bases, with 11 bases spanning the gap. Per the germline V gene, CDR1 is SNHLY and CDR2 is FYNNEI. CDR3 size: 15 residues. DNA of the CDR3: TGTGCCAGCAGTGAACAACAGGGTATTGGAAACACCATATATTTT. Residues: CASSEQQGIGNTIYF.

This chain connects TRBV18 to TRBJ2-7, with 10 bases lining up with TRBD2. Germline lookup yields CDR1 KGHSH and CDR2 LQKENI. J was trimmed by 4 bases and V by 4 bases; bases with no gene match: 10. This CDR3 spans 16 amino acids. CDR3 amino acids: CASSRRAGGTEYEQYF. As DNA, the CDR3 is TGTGCCAGCTCACGTAGAGCGGGAGGGACTGAGTACGAGCAGTACTTC.

There are a few counts of this clone. The genes are TRBV7-9 and TRBJ2-7; 7 positions match TRBD2. Unmatched junction bases numbered 8, after V lost 5 bases and J lost 1 base. CDR1 and CDR2 from the germline V gene are SEHNR and FQNEAQ (reference sequence). The CDR3 runs 15 residues. This CDR3 is CASSAGAAGSYEQYF. Written as DNA, the CDR3 is TGTGCCAGCAGCGCCGGGGCAGCGGGATCCTACGAGCAGTACTTC.

This clone was found a few times. The V gene is TRBV28, the J gene TRBJ2-1; maybe TRBD2 (6 bases). Germline-derived CDR1 and CDR2 are MDHEN and SYDVKM. The CDR3 loop spans 14 amino acids. Trimming left V 3 bases short and J 0 bases short, with 6 bases between. CDR3 DNA: TGTGCCAGCAGTTTCGGGAGCTCCTACAATGAGCAGTTCTTC. Protein: CASSFGSSYNEQFF.

The sample holds a few counts of this clone. This chain joins TRBV28 and TRBJ1-2; D may be TRBD1 (5 bases). Trimming pared 7 bases from V and 6 bases from J, leaving 12 bases between. Germline V gene lookup returns CDR1 MDHEN and CDR2 SYDVKM. This CDR3 contains 12 residues. The CDR3 region is CASTALTDGYTF. The CDR3 DNA sequence: TGTGCCAGCACCGCCCTGACAGATGGCTACACCTTC.

The V gene is TRBV30, the J gene TRBJ1-2; tentatively, D is TRBD1 (6 bases). Germline lookup yields CDR1 GTSNPN and CDR2 SVGIG (reference sequence). CDR3 size: 13 residues. The germline V and J ends were trimmed by 0 bases and 4 bases, with 9 bases remaining between them. The CDR3 region has the DNA TGTGCCTGGAGTGTCACAGGGACCTATGGCTACACCTTC. Its protein product is CAWSVTGTYGYTF.

The sample holds one count of this clone. The V call is TRBV6-1, the J call TRBJ2-3; D ambiguous. Germline V gives CDR1 MNHNS, CDR2 SASEGT. Trimming cost V 1 base and J 2 bases, with 7 bases left between them. This CDR3 is 14 amino acids long. The CDR3 DNA follows: TGTGCCAGCAGTGAAGTGGCAGACACAGATACGCAGTATTTT. Its protein is CASSEVADTDTQYF.

Notes on this clone: Relative to the germline gene, one junction end is altered; a read error may explain this. The V and J genes are TRBV6-1 and TRBJ2-1; D is uncertain. CDR3 length: 13 amino acids. CDR1 is MNHNS, CDR2 SASEGT, per germline. In DNA form, the CDR3 reads TGTGCCTCCGACGGCGGTTCGTACAATGGGCAGTTCTTC. Translating it yields CASDGGSYNGQFF.

The V call is TRBV9, the J call TRBJ2-1; D is perhaps TRBD1 (6 bases). This CDR3 spans 14 amino acids. Germline CDR1 and CDR2: SGDLS and YYNGEE. V was trimmed by 3 bases and J by 4 bases, leaving 11 bases between them. The chain's CDR3 is CASSAGTIYNEQFF. The CDR3 nucleotides are TGTGCCAGCAGCGCCGGGACAATATACAATGAGCAGTTCTTC.

This chain uses TRBV5-1 with TRBJ2-3, with 11 bases lining up with TRBD2. This CDR3 comprises 17 residues. V shed 4 bases and J 3 bases; nucleotides not matched to a gene: 10. Germline values: CDR1 SGHRS, CDR2 YFSETQ. This CDR3 reads CASSPGRRLAGTDTQYF. The CDR3, as DNA: TGCGCCAGCAGCCCTGGACGTCGACTAGCGGGAACAGATACGCAGTATTTT.

This chain links TRBV30 with TRBJ1-1; D call uncertain. The CDR3 loop spans 11 amino acids. Per germline, CDR1 GTSNPN and CDR2 SVGIG (reference sequence). The V and J ends lost 2 bases and 7 bases respectively, with 8 bases between them. For the CDR3, the DNA is TGTGCCTGGAGTCCCCTCGTTGAAGCTTTCTTT. This gives the protein CAWSPLVEAFF. Supplemented by reference TRBV30 and TRBJ1-1, the full variable domain reads SQTIHQWPATLVQPVGSPLSLECTVEGTSNPNLYWYRQAAGRGLQLLFYSVGIGQISSEVPQNLSASRPQDRQFILSSKKLLLSDSGFYLCAWSPLVEAFFGQGTRLTVV.

The chain recombines TRBV11-2 with TRBJ1-3; D possibly corresponds to TRBD1 (5 bases). This CDR3 contains 14 residues. Germline lookup yields CDR1 SGHAT and CDR2 FQNNGV. Trimming shortened V by 5 bases and J by 4 bases, and 12 bases separated the two germline ends. The CDR3 is CASSAAGGGNTIYF. The CDR3 bases are TGTGCCAGCAGCGCGGCGGGGGGGGGAAACACCATATATTTT.

The J gene is TRBJ2-7, the V gene TRBV7-3; the D gene is possibly TRBD2 (6 bases). From germline, CDR1 is SGHTA and CDR2 FQGTGA. This CDR3 is 13 amino acids long. Between the trimmed V and J ends, which lost 4 bases and 5 bases, there was a span of 12 bases. The CDR3 bases are TGTGCCAGCAGCTCAGGACTAAGCGACGAGCAGTACTTC. As protein: CASSSGLSDEQYF.

The CDR3 DNA is TGCGCCAGCAGCTCGGGGGGACTCGTCTACGAGCAGTACTTC. As protein: CASSSGGLVYEQYF. The chain has TRBV5-1 and TRBJ2-7; 7 bases match TRBD2. Per germline, CDR1 SGHRS and CDR2 YFSETQ. The CDR3 sequence is 14 residues long. The V segment lost 3 bases and the J segment 3 bases; nucleotides outside the gene matches: 6.

The rearrangement links TRBV27 to TRBJ1-5; 8 nucleotides align to TRBD1. V shed 8 bases, J shed 7 bases, and the junction held 4 bases outside the gene matches. CDR1 is MNHEY and CDR2 is SMNVEV in the germline V gene (reference sequence). The CDR3 has 12 residues. Written as DNA, the CDR3 is TGTGCCAGCGGACAGGGATGGCAGCCCCAGCATTTT. Translated, it gives CASGQGWQPQHF.

This clone was seen only a few times. The chain carries TRBV10-1 and TRBJ2-1; TRBD1 might be the D (6 bases). This CDR3 has 14 residues. CDR1 is WNHNN and CDR2 is SYGVQD in the germline V gene (reference sequence). V shed 0 bases and J shed 9 bases, with 12 bases lying between them. The CDR3 DNA reads as TGCGCCAGCAGTGAGTCCACATCAGGGGCTGAGCAGTTCTTC. Its protein product is CASSESTSGAEQFF.

V and J are TRBV6-5 and TRBJ1-3; D may be TRBD1 (5 bases). From germline, CDR1 is MNHEY and CDR2 SVGAGI. The CDR3 loop spans 15 amino acids. The germline V and J ends were trimmed by 4 bases and 0 bases, with 10 bases remaining between them. The CDR3 DNA reads as TGTGCCAGCAGTTTCCAGGGACTCTCTGGAAACACCATATATTTT. Its protein is CASSFQGLSGNTIYF.

This chain joins TRBV4-2 and TRBJ1-1, with TRBD1 as a possible D gene (5 bases). This CDR3 spans 16 amino acids. Per germline, CDR1 LGHNA and CDR2 YNFKEQ. The V gene lost 0 bases and the J gene lost 1 base, with 12 bases spanning the gap. The CDR3, as DNA: TGTGCCAGCAGCCAAGATCCTGTCGACAGGAACACTGAAGCTTTCTTT. Protein: CASSQDPVDRNTEAFF.